This T cell receptor (beta chain) is drawn from a study of control samples from healthy donors and cancer patients. Only in-frame clones appear in the TCRdb table, and some are missing; sequencing was by immunoSEQ multiplex PCR. The data contain about 130,000 clones, 80% to 95% of them seen just once; the ten biggest clones take up roughly 9.4%. The sequenced sample was blood. This TCR came from a man between 18 and 35 years old in good health.

The CDR3, as DNA: TGTGCCAGCAGTTTCGCGGGGGAAGAGACCCAGTACTTC. Translated: CASSFAGEETQYF. J is TRBJ2-5 and V is TRBV7-9; 7 bases are a match to TRBD2. The ends lost 6 bases at V and 3 bases at J; junction bases unmatched: 4. This CDR3 has 13 amino acids. The V gene's germline CDR1 is SEHNR and CDR2 FQNEAQ (reference sequence).